This T cell receptor beta chain was sequenced in a study of OX40 agonist ivuxolimab in advanced cancers. This clone was seen once. The protocol was immunoSEQ multiplex PCR, while the TCRdb copy is restricted to in-frame clones and leaves out a portion. Altogether tens of thousands of clones are present, about 90% being singletons, with the ten largest covering around 2%. This CDR3 has 17 amino acids. V shed 1 base and J 1 base; nucleotides not matched to a gene: 8. Germline CDR1 reads LNHDA; CDR2 reads SQIVND (reference sequence). Specimen: CD4+ or CD8+ T cells sorted from blood, collected in a trial of the OX40 agonist ivuxolimab. The chain carries TRBV19 and TRBJ2-5, with 8 nucleotides matching TRBD1. The receptor was isolated from an adult with an advanced solid tumor such as melanoma, head and neck, liver or kidney cancer. In nucleotides, the CDR3 is TGTGCCAGTAGTATAGGCCGGACAGGGCCTTTCCAAGAGACCCAGTACTTC. It codes for CASSIGRTGPFQETQYF. Drawing the rest from reference TRBV19 and TRBJ2-5, the complete variable domain is DGGITQSPKYLFRKEGQNVTLSCEQNLNHDAMYWYRQDPGQGLRLIYYSQIVNDFQKGDIAEGYSVSREKKESFPLTVTSAQKNPTAFYLCASSIGRTGPFQETQYFGPGTRLLVL.